This TCR beta chain was sequenced in a study of blood T cell repertoires in COVID-19. Here immunoSEQ multiplex PCR was the method, and the copy in TCRdb shows in-frame clones only, minus some. In the table there are approximately 200,000 clones, 80% to 90% of which are singletons. Trimming cost V 4 bases and J 0 bases; bases outside gene matches: 4. CDR3 length equals 14 residues. Germline CDR1 is GTSNPN and CDR2 is SVGIG (reference sequence). The TCR originated in a man in his fifties who had recovered from COVID-19. The gene calls are TRBV30 and TRBJ2-7, with 9 bases that match TRBD2. Sequenced sample: peripheral blood. The CDR3 region is CAWKREDNSYEQYF. The CDR3 nucleotides read TGTGCCTGGAAGCGGGAGGATAACTCCTACGAGCAGTACTTC.